The 20 T cell receptor beta chains in this list originate from one sample, sequenced in a study of T cells after yellow fever vaccination (dated by TCRdb to about 2019). Per the publication, the treatment or condition label means: live attenuated yellow fever vaccine strain. Library method: 5' RACE. Instrument on record: Illumina NovaSeq 6000. TCRdb reran the public reads through fastp at Q25 and MiXCR, keeping productive beta chains. Records with the same CDR3 protein are collapsed into one entry carrying the most frequent genes and DNA. This sample holds a few hundred thousand distinct CDR3 sequences; approximately 5.2% were observed only once. The top ten constitute less than 3.5% of the sample. The sequences come from CD4+ T cells sorted from PBMCs, collected on the day of the yellow fever booster vaccination. The source of these receptors is a man aged 18 to 29 who received the YFV17D yellow fever vaccine.

This clonotype was counted at least ten times. CDR3 loop: CASSEETGYGANVLTF. The CDR3 nucleotides read TGTGCCAGCAGCGAGGAAACAGGGTATGGGGCCAACGTCCTGACTTTC. The gene calls are TRBV7-2 and TRBJ2-6, with a weak D call TRBD1 (6 bases). CDR3 length equals 16 residues. Germline V gives CDR1 SGHTA, CDR2 FQGNSA. The V and J ends lost 5 bases and 3 bases respectively, with 14 bases between them.

In regard to this clonotype: Its ends do not fully match the called genes, so a read error is possible. The chain employs TRBV7-2 and TRBJ1-5; 8 bases map to TRBD1. The CDR3 is 16 amino acids. Germline V gene lookup returns CDR1 SGHTA and CDR2 FQGNSA. The CDR3 region has the DNA TGTGCCAGCAGCATAGCAGGGGGCGGGAGCAATCAGCCCCAGCATTTT. This gives the protein CASSIAGGGSNQPQHF.

This clonotype has at least ten counts. The chain is built from TRBV7-2 and TRBJ2-3, with D maybe TRBD2 (6 bases). The CDR3 sequence is 14 residues long. Between the trimmed V and J ends, which lost 5 bases and 6 bases, there was a span of 15 bases. Germline V lookup: CDR1 SGHTA, CDR2 FQGNSA. This chain's CDR3 is CASSPGLLGDTQYF. As DNA, the CDR3 is TGTGCCAGCAGCCCGGGACTCCTGGGGGATACGCAGTATTTT.

There are a few counts of this clonotype. The chain recombines TRBV20-1 with TRBJ1-5; 9 bases align to TRBD1. Germline CDR1 DFQATT, CDR2 SNEGSKA (reference sequence). V dropped 3 bases and J dropped 4; count of bases not matched to a gene: 4. This CDR3 has 14 residues. The CDR3 sequence is CSARWTGVNQPQHF. DNA of the CDR3: TGCAGTGCTAGGTGGACAGGGGTGAATCAGCCCCAGCATTTT.

This clonotype has only a few counts. V gene TRBV28 combines with J gene TRBJ1-2, with 10 bases fitting TRBD1. The CDR3 spans 14 residues. With V trimmed by 6 bases and J by 3 bases, 4 bases remained unmatched. Germline V gives CDR1 MDHEN, CDR2 SYDVKM. CDR3: CASREGQGHYGYTF. In nucleotides, the CDR3 is TGTGCCAGCAGGGAGGGACAGGGGCACTATGGCTACACCTTC.

The chain has TRBV7-9 and TRBJ2-3; D not resolved. Per the germline V gene, CDR1 is SEHNR and CDR2 is FQNEAQ (reference sequence). The V gene lost 2 bases and the J gene lost 6 bases, with 9 bases spanning the gap. The CDR3 is 13 residues long. CDR3 DNA: TGTGCCAGCAGCTTATCCCGGGTTGATACGCAGTATTTT. Translated, it gives CASSLSRVDTQYF.

This clonotype appeared many times. The rearrangement uses TRBV12-3 or TRBV12-4 and TRBJ2-4, with 8 bases identical to TRBD1. CDR3 length equals 16 residues. V was clipped by 6 bases and J by 0 bases; unmatched bases: 7. This CDR3 reads CASREGQGLAKNIQYF. CDR3 DNA: TGTGCCAGCAGGGAAGGACAGGGTCTAGCCAAAAACATTCAGTACTTC.

The chain uses TRBV5-4 and TRBJ2-1, with D possibly TRBD2 on 5 matching bases. Per germline, CDR1 SGHNT and CDR2 YYREEE (reference sequence). The CDR3 runs to 12 residues. V lost 2 bases and J 10 bases, leaving 10 bases between the germline ends. The CDR3 nucleotides read TGTGCCAGCAGCTTCGGGGTCAGGGAGCAGTTCTTC. Its translation: CASSFGVREQFF.

This clonotype was counted between two and nine times. J is TRBJ2-3 and V is TRBV12-3 or TRBV12-4; D not resolved. V lost 6 bases, J lost 2 bases, and 6 bases lay in between. There are 12 residues in the CDR3. CDR3 DNA sequence: TGTGCCAGCAGACGACACACAGATACGCAGTATTTT. It specifies CASRRHTDTQYF.

The chain carries TRBV5-1 and TRBJ1-1; 9 positions agree with TRBD1. The CDR3 runs to 14 residues. Trimming removed 4 bases from V and 4 bases from J; junction bases left unmatched: 5. The germline gives CDR1 SGHRS, CDR2 YFSETQ. This CDR3 is CASSGGQGSTEAFF. The DNA for the CDR3 is TGCGCCAGCAGCGGGGGACAGGGCAGCACTGAAGCTTTCTTT.

This clonotype occurred many times. The V gene is TRBV9, the J gene TRBJ2-3; D not certain. Germline assignment: CDR1 SGDLS and CDR2 YYNGEE. CDR3 length equals 15 residues. Trimming removed 1 base from V and 1 base from J, with 10 bases in between. The CDR3 loop is CASSVQRWGTDTQYF. CDR3 sequence (DNA): TGTGCCAGCAGCGTACAAAGGTGGGGCACAGATACGCAGTATTTT.

This clonotype was observed a handful of times. The chain uses TRBV18 and TRBJ1-2; D gene ambiguous. This CDR3 region has 13 residues. The germline gives CDR1 KGHSH, CDR2 LQKENI. Trimming stripped 0 bases from V and 4 bases from J, with 6 bases between. The CDR3 DNA is TGTGCCAGCTCACCACCGGGCATCTATGGCTACACCTTC. Residues: CASSPPGIYGYTF.

The chain has TRBV11-2 and TRBJ1-2; D gene ambiguous. Germline values: CDR1 SGHAT, CDR2 FQNNGV. Between the trimmed V and J ends, which lost 0 bases and 2 bases, there was a span of 10 bases. The CDR3 spans 15 residues. In DNA form, the CDR3 reads TGTGCCAGCAGCTTAGATCGAAACGGAAACTATGGCTACACCTTC. It yields the protein CASSLDRNGNYGYTF.

V is TRBV4-1 and J is TRBJ2-7; 7 bases fit TRBD1. Germline V gene data show CDR1 as MGHRA and CDR2 as YSYEKL. The CDR3 contains 18 residues. The V gene end was trimmed by 4 bases and the J gene end by 0 bases; junction bases not matched to a gene: 15. The CDR3: CASSRRLTGTVLSYEQYF. The CDR3 DNA is TGCGCCAGCAGCCGACGTCTAACCGGGACAGTTCTCTCCTACGAGCAGTACTTC.

The chain combines TRBV7-2 with TRBJ2-2, with TRBD2 matching 8 bases. J gave up 4 bases and V 3 bases, and 7 bases lay outside the gene matches. The CDR3 runs to 16 residues. CDR1 is SGHTA and CDR2 is FQGNSA in the germline V gene. The CDR3 DNA sequence: TGTGCCAGCAGCTTGACGAGACTAGCGTCCACCGGGGAGCTGTTTTTT. Its translation: CASSLTRLASTGELFF.

This clonotype was counted between two and nine times. The chain employs TRBV14 and TRBJ2-5; perhaps TRBD2 as D (6 bases). The CDR3 extends over 14 amino acids. The V end was cut by 3 bases, the J end by 4 bases, with 12 bases between. Germline V gives CDR1 SGHDN, CDR2 FVKESK. The CDR3 protein is CASSQAGPRETQYF. CDR3 DNA: TGTGCCAGCAGCCAGGCGGGGCCTAGAGAGACCCAGTACTTC. The full variable domain, with the rest looked up from reference TRBV14 and TRBJ2-5, is EAGVTQFPSHSVIEKGQTVTLRCDPISGHDNLYWYRRVMGKEIKFLLHFVKESKQDESGMPNNRFLAERTGGTYSTLKVQPAELEDSGVYFCASSQAGPRETQYFGPGTRLLVL.

A few counts support this clonotype. The genes are TRBV11-2 and TRBJ1-1; no definite D call. This CDR3 comprises 13 residues. Trimming removed 4 bases from V and 2 bases from J, with 8 bases in between. Germline V gene lookup returns CDR1 SGHAT and CDR2 FQNNGV. CDR3 residues: CASSSHTNTEAFF. The CDR3 nucleotides read TGTGCCAGCAGCTCCCATACCAACACTGAAGCTTTCTTT. Drawing the rest from reference TRBV11-2 and TRBJ1-1, the complete variable domain is EAGVAQSPRYKIIEKRQSVAFWCNPISGHATLYWYQQILGQGPKLLIQFQNNGVVDDSQLPKDRFSAERLKGVDSTLKIQPAKLEDSAVYLCASSSHTNTEAFFGQGTRLTVV.

This clonotype has a count of ten or more. This chain joins TRBV29-1 and TRBJ2-3; the D call may be TRBD1 or TRBD2 (5 bases each). The CDR3 has 13 residues. V lost 4 bases, J lost 2 bases, and 10 bases lay in between. Germline CDR1 SQVTM, CDR2 ANQGSEA. CDR3 in amino acids: CSVGGRYTDTQYF. In DNA, the CDR3 is TGCAGCGTTGGGGGGAGATACACAGATACGCAGTATTTT.

The chain uses TRBV20-1 and TRBJ1-6; no firm D call. Germline values: CDR1 DFQATT, CDR2 SNEGSKA (reference sequence). The CDR3 sequence is 16 residues long. V lost 3 bases, J lost 3 bases, and 15 bases lay in between. The CDR3: CSARSRGSIYNSPLHF. Written as DNA, the CDR3 is TGCAGTGCTAGGTCACGGGGAAGTATCTATAATTCACCCCTCCACTTT.

This clonotype appeared a few times. V and J are TRBV5-1 and TRBJ2-5; D call uncertain. The CDR3 sequence is 14 residues long. In germline, CDR1 is SGHRS, CDR2 YFSETQ. With 8 bases removed from V and 3 bases from J, the gap between germline ends came to 17 bases. The CDR3 nucleotides are TGCGCCAGTCGATTAGGTCGTTTGGAAGAGACCCAGTACTTC. Translation: CASRLGRLEETQYF.